Below, 28 T cell receptor beta chains from the same sample are listed, as sequenced in a study of identical twins. TCRdb passed the 5' RACE reads through MiXCR, listing each CDR3 protein once. The repertoire holds roughly 290,000 distinct CDR3 sequences, with under 9% as singletons. These sequences were also reported in another study, on yellow fever vaccine responses in identical twins.

The sequenced material came from memory (CD45RO+) T cells sorted from blood. The receptors come from a woman younger than 35 in good health.

There are a few counts of this clonotype. The chain links TRBV5-1 to TRBJ1-2, with D unclear. Trimming took 0 bases from V and 4 from J, leaving 7 bases between them. Germline CDR1 is SGHRS and CDR2 is YFSETQ. There are 13 residues in the CDR3. This CDR3 is CASSLDNLYGYTF. CDR3 DNA sequence: TGCGCCAGCAGCTTGGACAACCTCTATGGCTACACCTTC.

The rearrangement joins TRBV11-1 to TRBJ2-1, with 8 bases lining up with TRBD2. Germline lookup yields CDR1 SGHAT and CDR2 FQDESV (reference sequence). Losses at the gene ends were 2 bases for V and 1 base for J; bases not matched to a gene: 13. The CDR3 has 19 residues. The CDR3 region is CASSLFGHGREASYNEQFF. CDR3 bases: TGTGCCAGCAGCTTATTTGGTCACGGGCGGGAGGCGTCCTACAATGAGCAGTTCTTC.

Comments on this clonotype: One end of the junction fails to match germline, which may point to a read error. The CDR3, as DNA: TGTGCCAGCAGGTCGACCCTGAGAGGACTAGCGGGAGTGGCATCCTACAGTGAGCAGTTCTTC. This codes for CASRSTLRGLAGVASYSEQFF. The chain joins TRBV6-2 or TRBV6-3 to TRBJ2-1; TRBD2 matches at 13 bases. Germline CDR1 is MNHEY and CDR2 is SVGEGT. CDR3 length equals 21 residues.

The chain recombines TRBV5-1 with TRBJ2-6, with D perhaps matching TRBD2 (5 bases). The V gene lost 2 bases and the J gene lost 2 bases, with 5 bases spanning the gap. The CDR3 contains 14 residues. Germline loops: CDR1 SGHRS, CDR2 YFSETQ. The CDR3 loop reads CASSFSAGANVLTF. In nucleotides, the CDR3 is TGCGCCAGCAGCTTTAGCGCTGGGGCCAACGTCCTGACTTTC. The variable domain in full, completed from reference TRBV5-1 and TRBJ2-6, reads KAGVTQTPRYLIKTRGQQVTLSCSPISGHRSVSWYQQTPGQGLQFLFEYFSETQRNKGNFPGRFSGRQFSNSRSEMNVSTLELGDSALYLCASSFSAGANVLTFGAGSRLTVL.

This clonotype was seen many times. This chain joins TRBV5-5 and TRBJ2-2; a possible D gene is TRBD1 (5 bases). V lost 4 bases, J lost 3 bases, and 13 bases lay in between. Germline lookup yields CDR1 SGHKS and CDR2 YYEKEE (reference sequence). The CDR3 runs to 15 residues. CDR3 sequence reads: CASSASGLHTGELFF. CDR3 nucleotides: TGTGCCAGCAGCGCGTCAGGGTTACACACCGGGGAGCTGTTTTTT.

The sample holds a few counts of this clonotype. The genes are TRBV6-1 and TRBJ2-7; no clear D. CDR1 and CDR2 from the germline V gene are MNHNS and SASEGT. The V and J ends lost 7 bases and 2 bases respectively, with 6 bases between them. The CDR3 runs 11 residues. CDR3 sequence: CASTNTYEQYV. The CDR3 bases are TGTGCCAGCACGAACACCTACGAGCAGTACGTC.

This clonotype was counted between two and nine times. This rearrangement joins TRBV20-1 to TRBJ2-4, with TRBD1 identical over 9 bases. In germline, CDR1 is DFQATT, CDR2 SNEGSKA (reference sequence). Germline trimming cut 0 bases from V and 7 bases from J; bases unmatched to any gene: 7. The CDR3 loop spans 15 amino acids. The CDR3 reads CSARDGTGKWNIQYF. The DNA of the CDR3 is TGCAGTGCTAGAGATGGGACAGGGAAATGGAACATTCAGTACTTC.

The sample holds many counts of this clonotype. The chain is built from TRBV4-2 and TRBJ2-3, with TRBD2 matching over 8 bases. The germline CDR1 and CDR2 sequences are LGHNA and YNFKEQ. The CDR3 sequence is 18 residues long. Trimming at V came to 0 bases and at J to 10 bases, leaving 18 bases not matched to a gene. The CDR3 nucleotides read TGTGCCAGCAGCCAAGATGTCCAGCGGGAGTTCACAGGGCATGCGCAGTATTTT. It is translated as CASSQDVQREFTGHAQYF.

This clonotype was detected many times. This chain uses TRBV6-4 with TRBJ2-1; 12 bases match TRBD2. CDR1 MRHNA and CDR2 SNTAGT come from the germline V gene. The CDR3 extends over 15 amino acids. V shed 5 bases, J shed 8 bases, and the junction held 7 bases outside the gene matches. CDR3 in DNA: TGTGCCAGCAGTCTAAAGACTAGCGGGAGCGATGAGCAGTTCTTC. Translation gives CASSLKTSGSDEQFF.

This clonotype has a count of ten or more. The chain links TRBV20-1 to TRBJ2-5; perhaps TRBD2 as D (5 bases). The CDR3 has 12 residues. The germline V gene has CDR1 DFQATT and CDR2 SNEGSKA (reference sequence). Trimming removed 6 bases from V and 2 bases from J, with 10 bases in between. The CDR3 DNA reads as TGCAGTGCCCAAGCGGCTCAAGAGACCCAGTACTTC. It codes for CSAQAAQETQYF.

This clonotype was counted only a few times. The chain couples TRBV11-2 to TRBJ2-1; 14 positions agree with TRBD2. Unmatched junction bases numbered 8, after V lost 5 bases and J lost 8 bases. The CDR3 has 16 residues. Germline V gene data show CDR1 as SGHAT and CDR2 as FQNNGV. CDR3 loop: CASSQRLAGGVYEQFF. The CDR3 bases are TGTGCCAGCAGCCAAAGACTAGCGGGAGGGGTATATGAGCAGTTCTTC.

This clonotype has a count of ten or more. In DNA, the CDR3 is TGTGCCAGCCGCTGGGACAGGGGGCGGAACACTGAAGCTTTCTTT. Translated, it gives CASRWDRGRNTEAFF. This sequence joins TRBV12-3 or TRBV12-4 and TRBJ1-1; 12 bases match TRBD1. This CDR3 comprises 15 residues. Trimming cost V 8 bases and J 1 base; bases outside gene matches: 5.

This clonotype was recorded at least ten times. The chain recombines TRBV9 with TRBJ2-3; D ambiguous. V was clipped by 4 bases and J by 2 bases, with 5 bases between them. Germline CDR1 reads SGDLS; CDR2 reads YYNGEE. This CDR3 comprises 12 residues. The CDR3 sequence: CASSPHTDTQYF. CDR3 coding DNA: TGTGCCAGCAGCCCCCACACAGATACGCAGTATTTT.

In this sample, this clonotype turned up a few times. The chain links TRBV7-9 to TRBJ1-1, with 7 bases aligning to TRBD1. The CDR3 contains 16 residues. Per the germline V gene, CDR1 is SEHNR and CDR2 is FQNEAQ (reference sequence). Trimming cost V 6 bases and J 0 bases; bases outside gene matches: 10. This CDR3 reads CASSMGQSKMNTEAFF. In nucleotides, the CDR3 is TGTGCCAGCAGTATGGGACAGAGTAAAATGAACACTGAAGCTTTCTTT.

This clonotype was found a few times. This chain joins TRBV19 and TRBJ2-3; TRBD2 matches at 10 bases. The V segment lost 7 bases and the J segment 1 base; nucleotides outside the gene matches: 5. The CDR3 runs 15 residues. CDR1 is LNHDA and CDR2 is SQIVND in the germline V gene (reference sequence). For the CDR3, the DNA is TGTGCCAGTAAAAGCGGGGGGGCCGGCACAGATACGCAGTATTTT. This translates into CASKSGGAGTDTQYF.

A few counts support this clonotype. The chain joins TRBV29-1 to TRBJ2-5; D is undetermined. Trimming took 3 bases from V and 5 from J, leaving 13 bases between them. CDR1 is SQVTM and CDR2 is ANQGSEA in the germline V gene. This CDR3 is 13 amino acids long. The CDR3 region has the DNA TGCAGCGTTGAGGAATTAGCAGGCGAGACCCAGTACTTC. It codes for CSVEELAGETQYF.

This clonotype was detected many times. The chain combines TRBV29-1 with TRBJ2-1, with TRBD1 matching over 10 bases. This CDR3 has 15 residues. V lost 5 bases and J lost 9; bases outside the gene matches: 13. Per the germline V gene, CDR1 is SQVTM and CDR2 is ANQGSEA. The chain's CDR3 is CSVTMGTGDWGEQFF. The CDR3 DNA reads TGCAGCGTTACTATGGGGACAGGGGACTGGGGTGAGCAGTTCTTC.

Ten or more counts support this clonotype. The J gene is TRBJ2-1, the V gene TRBV9; D tentatively fits TRBD1 or TRBD2 (5 bases each). The V gene lost 3 bases and the J gene lost 5 bases, with 12 bases spanning the gap. CDR1 SGDLS and CDR2 YYNGEE come from the germline V gene. The CDR3 has 14 amino acids. The CDR3 nucleotides read TGTGCCAGCAGCGCCACGGGGCTGGACAATGAGCAGTTCTTC. The encoded protein is CASSATGLDNEQFF.

This clonotype was recorded at least ten times. The V and J genes are TRBV6-1 and TRBJ2-1; 8 nucleotides line up with TRBD2. The CDR3 totals 15 residues. The ends lost 6 bases at V and 1 base at J; junction bases unmatched: 5. Germline lookup yields CDR1 MNHNS and CDR2 SASEGT. The CDR3 spells CASRPAGASYNEQFF. The CDR3 nucleotides read TGTGCCAGCAGGCCAGCGGGAGCATCCTACAATGAGCAGTTCTTC.

This clonotype has only a few counts. The CDR3 region has the DNA TGTGCCAGCAGTTTACCACAGGGGCCCTATGGCTACACCTTC. It specifies CASSLPQGPYGYTF. V gene TRBV28 combines with J gene TRBJ1-2, with 7 bases matching TRBD1. Germline V lookup: CDR1 MDHEN, CDR2 SYDVKM. The CDR3 covers 14 residues. V was clipped by 2 bases and J by 4 bases; unmatched bases: 4.

The sample holds many counts of this clonotype. V usage is TRBV12-3 or TRBV12-4 and J usage is TRBJ1-5; 10 positions agree with TRBD1. The trim removed 5 bases at V and 6 bases at J, leaving 4 bases unmatched. The CDR3 contains 14 residues. The CDR3, as DNA: TGTGCCAGCAGTCTGACAGGGGGCCGTCAGCCCCAGCATTTT. Translating gives CASSLTGGRQPQHF.

The V and J genes are TRBV11-2 and TRBJ1-3; no definite D call. The CDR3 is made up of 15 amino acids. Trimming left V 6 bases short and J 0 bases short, with 12 bases between. Germline CDR1 reads SGHAT; CDR2 reads FQNNGV. CDR3 nucleotide sequence: TGTGCCAGCAGTCTAATGGTACACTCTGGAAACACCATATATTTT. This encodes CASSLMVHSGNTIYF.

This clonotype was counted at least ten times. CDR3 sequence reads: CASSTGQGSSYEQYV. DNA of the CDR3: TGTGCCAGCAGTACAGGACAGGGCTCGTCCTACGAGCAGTACGTC. The rearrangement uses TRBV28 and TRBJ2-7; TRBD1 matches 8 bases. The CDR3 sequence is 15 residues long. The germline gives CDR1 MDHEN, CDR2 SYDVKM. The V gene end was trimmed by 5 bases and the J gene end by 1 base; junction bases not matched to a gene: 7.

This rearrangement joins TRBV6-1 to TRBJ1-5, with unresolved D. The CDR3 totals 16 residues. Germline CDR1 and CDR2: MNHNS and SASEGT. V was shortened by 6 bases and J by 0 bases, with 15 bases between the two germline ends. CDR3 DNA sequence: TGTGCCAGCAGCCCCGGGCGGATGTATAGCAATCAGCCCCAGCATTTT. It is translated as CASSPGRMYSNQPQHF.

This clonotype was detected many times. The CDR3, as DNA: TGCAGCGTCTTCACTGACAGTTCCTACGAGCAGTACGTC. Encoded protein: CSVFTDSSYEQYV. The rearrangement links TRBV29-1 to TRBJ2-7; weak D call: TRBD1 (5 bases). Germline-derived CDR1 and CDR2 are SQVTM and ANQGSEA. Trimming removed 6 bases from V and 1 base from J, with 13 bases in between. This CDR3 spans 13 amino acids.

The chain couples TRBV7-9 to TRBJ2-7, with no clear D. Germline V gene lookup returns CDR1 SEHNR and CDR2 FQNEAQ (reference sequence). Trimming took 5 bases from V and 2 from J, leaving 16 bases between them. This CDR3 is 15 amino acids long. CDR3 in amino acids: CASSPVSVGPYEQYF. The CDR3 nucleotides are TGTGCCAGCAGCCCCGTATCTGTGGGCCCCTACGAGCAGTACTTC.

The rearrangement uses TRBV27 and TRBJ2-7, with 9 bases fitting TRBD1. In germline, CDR1 is MNHEY, CDR2 SMNVEV (reference sequence). CDR3 size: 16 residues. V lost 5 bases, J lost 4 bases, and 12 bases stayed unmatched. CDR3 sequence: CASSTEQGAPNYEQYV. In DNA form, the CDR3 reads TGTGCCAGCAGTACAGAACAGGGGGCCCCAAATTACGAGCAGTACGTC.

In this sample, this clonotype turned up a few times. The V gene is TRBV5-6, the J gene TRBJ2-5, with 10 bases aligning to TRBD2. CDR3 length: 16 amino acids. Trimming removed 1 base from V and 5 bases from J; junction bases left unmatched: 8. CDR1 is SGHDT, CDR2 YYEEEE, per germline. The CDR3 DNA is TGTGCCAGCAGCTTGTTCTCTAGCGGGGGTTGGGAGACCCAGTACTTC. This codes for CASSLFSSGGWETQYF.